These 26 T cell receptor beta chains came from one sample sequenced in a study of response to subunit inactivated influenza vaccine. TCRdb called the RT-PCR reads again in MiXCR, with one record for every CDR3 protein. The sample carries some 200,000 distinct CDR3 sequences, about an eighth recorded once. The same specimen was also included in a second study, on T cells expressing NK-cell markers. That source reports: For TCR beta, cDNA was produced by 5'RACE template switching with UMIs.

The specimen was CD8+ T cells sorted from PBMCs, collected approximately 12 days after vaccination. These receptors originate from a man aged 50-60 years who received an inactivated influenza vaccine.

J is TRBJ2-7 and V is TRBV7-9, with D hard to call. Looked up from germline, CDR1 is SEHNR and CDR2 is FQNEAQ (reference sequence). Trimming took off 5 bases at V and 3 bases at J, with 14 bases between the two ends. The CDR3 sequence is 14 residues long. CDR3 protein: CASSRNPRSYEQYF. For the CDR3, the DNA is TGTGCCAGCAGCCGAAATCCCAGGAGCTACGAGCAGTACTTC.

The CDR3 DNA follows: TGTGCCAGCAGTCCACTAGCGGGAGTCAATGAGCAGTTCTTC. Translating it yields CASSPLAGVNEQFF. V usage is TRBV27 and J usage is TRBJ2-1, with 11 bases aligning to TRBD2. Germline V gene sequence: CDR1 MNHEY, CDR2 SMNVEV (reference sequence). This CDR3 spans 14 amino acids. V trimming: 5 bases; J trimming: 6 bases; junction bases outside the gene matches: 3.

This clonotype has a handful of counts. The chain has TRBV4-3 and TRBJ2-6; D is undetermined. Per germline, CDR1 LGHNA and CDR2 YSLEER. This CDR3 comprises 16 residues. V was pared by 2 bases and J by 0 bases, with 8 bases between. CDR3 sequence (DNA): TGCGCCAGCAGCCAAATACAGAACTCTGGGGCCAACGTCCTGACTTTC. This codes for CASSQIQNSGANVLTF.

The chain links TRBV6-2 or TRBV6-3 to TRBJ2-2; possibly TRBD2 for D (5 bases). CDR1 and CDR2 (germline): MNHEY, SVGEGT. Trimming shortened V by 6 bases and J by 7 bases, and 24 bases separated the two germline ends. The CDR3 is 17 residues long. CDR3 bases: TGTGCCAGCAGAAATAGCGTCCCAACGCCCGTGGTCGGGGAGCTGTTTTTT. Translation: CASRNSVPTPVVGELFF.

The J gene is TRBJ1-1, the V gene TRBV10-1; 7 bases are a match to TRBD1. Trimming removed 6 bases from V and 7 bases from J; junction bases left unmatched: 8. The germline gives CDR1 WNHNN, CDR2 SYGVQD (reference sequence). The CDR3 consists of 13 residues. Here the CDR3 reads CASSPGTDYEAFF. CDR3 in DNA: TGCGCCAGCAGCCCCGGGACAGATTATGAAGCTTTCTTT.

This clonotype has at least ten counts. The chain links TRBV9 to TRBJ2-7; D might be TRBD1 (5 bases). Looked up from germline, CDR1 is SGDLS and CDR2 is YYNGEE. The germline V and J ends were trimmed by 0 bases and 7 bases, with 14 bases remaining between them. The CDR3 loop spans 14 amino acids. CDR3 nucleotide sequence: TGTGCCAGCAGCGTAGGCAGGGTGATGGGAGAGCAGTACTTC. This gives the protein CASSVGRVMGEQYF.

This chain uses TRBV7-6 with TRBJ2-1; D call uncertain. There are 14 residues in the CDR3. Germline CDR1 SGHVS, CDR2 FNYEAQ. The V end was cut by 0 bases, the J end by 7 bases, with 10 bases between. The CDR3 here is CASSLALTKNEQFF. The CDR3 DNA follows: TGTGCCAGCAGCTTAGCGCTAACTAAAAATGAGCAGTTCTTC.

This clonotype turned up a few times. CDR3 bases: TGTGCCAGCAGTGACGGGACTATCGAGACCCAGTACTTC. It yields the protein CASSDGTIETQYF. The chain joins TRBV25-1 to TRBJ2-5; 7 bases agree with TRBD2. The CDR3 spans 13 residues. V trimming: 3 bases; J trimming: 5 bases; junction bases outside the gene matches: 3. Germline assignment: CDR1 MGHDK and CDR2 SYGVNS.

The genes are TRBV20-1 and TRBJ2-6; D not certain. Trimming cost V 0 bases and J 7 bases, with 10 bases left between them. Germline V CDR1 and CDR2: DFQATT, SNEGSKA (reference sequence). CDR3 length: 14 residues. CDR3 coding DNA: TGCAGTGCTAGAGAATACAGTGGCGCCAACGTCCTGACTTTC. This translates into CSAREYSGANVLTF.

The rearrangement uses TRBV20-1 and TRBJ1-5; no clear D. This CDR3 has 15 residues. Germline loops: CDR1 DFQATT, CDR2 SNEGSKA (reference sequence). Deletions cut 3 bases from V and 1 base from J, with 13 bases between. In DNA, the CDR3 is TGCAGTGCTAGCCTGACACGATTAAGCAATCAGCCCCAGCATTTT. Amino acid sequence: CSASLTRLSNQPQHF.

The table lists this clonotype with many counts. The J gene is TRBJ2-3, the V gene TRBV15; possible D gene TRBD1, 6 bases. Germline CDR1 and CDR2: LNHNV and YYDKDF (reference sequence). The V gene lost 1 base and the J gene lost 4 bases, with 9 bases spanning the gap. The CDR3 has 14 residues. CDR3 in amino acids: CATSRVGGSDTQYF. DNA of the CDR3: TGTGCCACCAGCAGAGTTGGGGGCTCAGATACGCAGTATTTT.

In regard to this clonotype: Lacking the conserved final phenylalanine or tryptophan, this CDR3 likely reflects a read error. This CDR3 reads CASSLGGSPYNEQFL. CDR3 sequence (DNA): TGTGCCAGCAGCTTAGGGGGGAGCCCCTACAATGAGCAGTTCCTC. The gene calls are TRBV13 and TRBJ2-1, with a possible D match to TRBD2 (5 bases). The ends were cut back, 0 bases at V and 2 bases at J, with 8 bases in the middle. This CDR3 region has 15 residues. CDR1 is PRHDT, CDR2 FYEKMQ, per germline (reference sequence).

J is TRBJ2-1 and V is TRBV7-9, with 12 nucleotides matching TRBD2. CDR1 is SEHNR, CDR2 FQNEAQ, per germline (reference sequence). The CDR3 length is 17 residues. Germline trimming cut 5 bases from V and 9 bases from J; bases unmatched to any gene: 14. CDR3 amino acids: CASSLQGPTSGSGEQFF. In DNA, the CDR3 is TGTGCCAGCAGCCTCCAAGGCCCGACTAGCGGGAGTGGTGAGCAGTTCTTC.

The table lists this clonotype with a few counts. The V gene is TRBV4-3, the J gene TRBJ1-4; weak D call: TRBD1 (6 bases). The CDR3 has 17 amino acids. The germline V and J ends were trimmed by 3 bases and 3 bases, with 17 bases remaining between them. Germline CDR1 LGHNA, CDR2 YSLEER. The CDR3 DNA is TGCGCCAGCAGCCAGGAATCGACAGGAGGCGCTAATGAAAAACTGTTTTTT. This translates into CASSQESTGGANEKLFF.

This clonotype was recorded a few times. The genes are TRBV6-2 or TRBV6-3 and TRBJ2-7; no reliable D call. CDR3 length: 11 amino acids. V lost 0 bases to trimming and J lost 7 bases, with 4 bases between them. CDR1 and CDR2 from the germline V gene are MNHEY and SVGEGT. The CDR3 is CASSYSREQYF. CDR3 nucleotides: TGTGCCAGCAGTTACTCGAGAGAGCAGTACTTC.

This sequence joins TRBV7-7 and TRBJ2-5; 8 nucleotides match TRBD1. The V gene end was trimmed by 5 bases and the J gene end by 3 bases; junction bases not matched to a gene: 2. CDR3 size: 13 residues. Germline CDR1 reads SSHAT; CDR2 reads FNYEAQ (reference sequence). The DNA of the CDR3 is TGTGCCAGCAGCCCGACAGGGGAAGAGACCCAGTACTTC. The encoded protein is CASSPTGEETQYF.

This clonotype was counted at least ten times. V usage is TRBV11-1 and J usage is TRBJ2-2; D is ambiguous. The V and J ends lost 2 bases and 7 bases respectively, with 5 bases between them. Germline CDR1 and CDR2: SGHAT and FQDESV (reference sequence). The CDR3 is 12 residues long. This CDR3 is CASSLRNGELFF. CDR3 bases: TGTGCCAGCAGCTTAAGGAACGGGGAGCTGTTTTTT. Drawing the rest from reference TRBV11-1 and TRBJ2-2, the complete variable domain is EAEVAQSPRYKITEKSQAVAFWCDPISGHATLYWYRQILGQGPELLVQFQDESVVDDSQLPKDRFSAERLKGVDSTLKIQPAELGDSAMYLCASSLRNGELFFGEGSRLTVL.

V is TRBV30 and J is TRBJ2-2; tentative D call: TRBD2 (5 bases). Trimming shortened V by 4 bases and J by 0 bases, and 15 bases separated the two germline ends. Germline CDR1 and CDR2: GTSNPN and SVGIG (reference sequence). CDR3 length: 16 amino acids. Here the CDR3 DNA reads TGTGCCTGGACCCCGAGGGAGCGCCCGAACACCGGGGAGCTGTTTTTT. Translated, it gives CAWTPRERPNTGELFF.

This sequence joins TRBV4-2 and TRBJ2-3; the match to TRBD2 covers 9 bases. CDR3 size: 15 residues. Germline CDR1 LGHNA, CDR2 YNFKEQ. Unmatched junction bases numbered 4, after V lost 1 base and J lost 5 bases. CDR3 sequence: CASSQGGGAVDTQYF. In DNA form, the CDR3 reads TGTGCCAGCAGCCAAGGCGGGGGGGCCGTAGATACGCAGTATTTT.

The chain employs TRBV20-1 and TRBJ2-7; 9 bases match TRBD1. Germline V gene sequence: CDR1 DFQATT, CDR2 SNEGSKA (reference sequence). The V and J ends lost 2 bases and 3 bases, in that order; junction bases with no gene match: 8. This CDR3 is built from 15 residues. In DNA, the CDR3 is TGCAGTGCTAGAAATAGTGAGACAGGGGGCTACGAGCAGTACTTC. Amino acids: CSARNSETGGYEQYF.

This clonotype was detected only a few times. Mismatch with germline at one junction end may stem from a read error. The CDR3 DNA is TGTGCCAGCAGCCCCCCGTTCCCACCGGTCTTC. The encoded protein is CASSPPFPPVF. The chain joins TRBV7-8 to TRBJ2-1; D ambiguous. The germline V gene has CDR1 SGHVS and CDR2 FQNEAQ. The CDR3 totals 11 residues.

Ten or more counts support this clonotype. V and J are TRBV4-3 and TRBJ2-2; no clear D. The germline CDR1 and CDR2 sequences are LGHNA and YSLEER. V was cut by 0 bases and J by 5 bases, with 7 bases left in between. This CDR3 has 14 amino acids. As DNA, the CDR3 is TGCGCCAGCAGCCAAGATCCTTCAACCGGGGAGCTGTTTTTT. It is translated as CASSQDPSTGELFF.

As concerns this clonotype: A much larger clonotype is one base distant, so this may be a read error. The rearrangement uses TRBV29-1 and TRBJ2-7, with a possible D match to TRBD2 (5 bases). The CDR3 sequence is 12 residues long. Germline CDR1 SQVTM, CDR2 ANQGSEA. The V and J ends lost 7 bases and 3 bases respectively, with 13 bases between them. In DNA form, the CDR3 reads TGCAGCGGAAGGGAGAGCATCTACGAGCAGTACTTC. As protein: CSGRESIYEQYF.

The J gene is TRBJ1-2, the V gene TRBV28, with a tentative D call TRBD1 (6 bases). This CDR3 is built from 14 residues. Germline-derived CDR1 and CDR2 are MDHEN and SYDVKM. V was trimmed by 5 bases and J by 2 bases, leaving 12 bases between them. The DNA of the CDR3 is TGTGCCAGCAGTGAAGGACAGAGCAACTATGGCTACACCTTC. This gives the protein CASSEGQSNYGYTF.

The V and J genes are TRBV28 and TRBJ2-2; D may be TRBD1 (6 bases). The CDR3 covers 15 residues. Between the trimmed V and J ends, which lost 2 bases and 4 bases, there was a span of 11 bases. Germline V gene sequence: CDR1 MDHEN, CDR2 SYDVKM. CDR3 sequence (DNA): TGTGCCAGCAGTTTAGGGGGCTCTGGCACCGGGGAGCTGTTTTTT. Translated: CASSLGGSGTGELFF.

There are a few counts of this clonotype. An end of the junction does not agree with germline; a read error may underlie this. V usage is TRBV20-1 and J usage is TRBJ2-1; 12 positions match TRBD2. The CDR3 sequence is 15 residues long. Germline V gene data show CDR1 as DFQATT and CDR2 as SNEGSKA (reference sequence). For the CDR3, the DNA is TGCAGTGCTAGGGACCGGAAACGGACTAGCGGGGTACACCCCTTC. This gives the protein CSARDRKRTSGVHPF.